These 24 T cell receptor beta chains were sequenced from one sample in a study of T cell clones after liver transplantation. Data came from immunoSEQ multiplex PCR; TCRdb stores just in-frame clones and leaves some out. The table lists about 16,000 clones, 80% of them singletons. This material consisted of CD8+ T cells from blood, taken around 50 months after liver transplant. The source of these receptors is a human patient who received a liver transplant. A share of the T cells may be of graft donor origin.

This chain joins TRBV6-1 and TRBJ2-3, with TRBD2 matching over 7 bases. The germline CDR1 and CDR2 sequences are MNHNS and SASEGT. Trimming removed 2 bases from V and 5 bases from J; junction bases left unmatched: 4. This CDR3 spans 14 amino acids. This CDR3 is CASSESWEGDTQYF. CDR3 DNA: TGTGCCAGCAGTGAAAGCTGGGAGGGAGATACGCAGTATTTT.

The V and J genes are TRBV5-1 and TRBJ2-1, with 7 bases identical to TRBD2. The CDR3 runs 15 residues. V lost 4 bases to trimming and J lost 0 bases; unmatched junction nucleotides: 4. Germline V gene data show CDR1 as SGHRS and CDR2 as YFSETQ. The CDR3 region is CASSPSGNSYNEQFF. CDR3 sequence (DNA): TGCGCCAGCAGCCCAAGCGGGAACTCCTACAATGAGCAGTTCTTC.

The CDR3 region is CASKINWGYEQYF. As DNA, the CDR3 is TGTGCCAGCAAGATCAACTGGGGCTACGAGCAGTACTTC. J is TRBJ2-7 and V is TRBV2; D is undetermined. The V gene lost 7 bases and the J gene lost 3 bases, with 13 bases spanning the gap. Germline-derived CDR1 and CDR2 are SNHLY and FYNNEI. The CDR3 loop spans 13 amino acids.

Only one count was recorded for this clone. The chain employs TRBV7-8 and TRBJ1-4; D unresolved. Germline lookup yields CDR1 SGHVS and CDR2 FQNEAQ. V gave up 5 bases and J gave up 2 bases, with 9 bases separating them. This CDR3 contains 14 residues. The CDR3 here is CASSPIITNEKLFF. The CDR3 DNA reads TGTGCCAGCAGCCCCATAATTACTAATGAAAAACTGTTTTTT.

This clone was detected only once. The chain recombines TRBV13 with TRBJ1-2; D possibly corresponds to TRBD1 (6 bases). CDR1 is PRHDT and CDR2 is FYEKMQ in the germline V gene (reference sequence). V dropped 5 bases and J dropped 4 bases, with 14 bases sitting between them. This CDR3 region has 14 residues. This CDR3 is CASSNRALAYGYTF. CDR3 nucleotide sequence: TGTGCCAGCAGCAACAGGGCTTTAGCCTATGGCTACACCTTC.

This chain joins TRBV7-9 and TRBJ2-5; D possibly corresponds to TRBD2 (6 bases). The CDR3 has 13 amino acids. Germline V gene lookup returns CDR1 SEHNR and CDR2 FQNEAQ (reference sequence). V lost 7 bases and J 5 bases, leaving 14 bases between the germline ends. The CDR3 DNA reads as TGTGCCAGCACGCTGGCTGGGGGGGAGACCCAGTACTTC. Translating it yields CASTLAGGETQYF.

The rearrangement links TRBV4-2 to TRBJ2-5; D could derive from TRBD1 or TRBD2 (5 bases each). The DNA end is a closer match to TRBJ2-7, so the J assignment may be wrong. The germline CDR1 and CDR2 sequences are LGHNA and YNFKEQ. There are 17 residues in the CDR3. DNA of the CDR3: TGTGCCAGCAGCCAAGTATTTGGGGGAGCGGCGCTAAACGAGCAGTACTTC. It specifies CASSQVFGGAALNEQYF.

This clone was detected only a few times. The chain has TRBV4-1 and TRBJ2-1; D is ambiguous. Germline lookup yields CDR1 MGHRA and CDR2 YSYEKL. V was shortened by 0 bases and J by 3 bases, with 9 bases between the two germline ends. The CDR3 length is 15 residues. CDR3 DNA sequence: TGCGCCAGCAGCCAAGAGGTCAGGAGCTACAATGAGCAGTTCTTC. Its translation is CASSQEVRSYNEQFF.

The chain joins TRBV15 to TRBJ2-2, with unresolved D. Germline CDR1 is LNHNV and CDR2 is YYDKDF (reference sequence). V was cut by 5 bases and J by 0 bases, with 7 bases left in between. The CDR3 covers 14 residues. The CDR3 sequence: CATSRPANTGELFF. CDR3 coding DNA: TGTGCCACCAGCCGCCCTGCGAACACCGGGGAGCTGTTTTTT.

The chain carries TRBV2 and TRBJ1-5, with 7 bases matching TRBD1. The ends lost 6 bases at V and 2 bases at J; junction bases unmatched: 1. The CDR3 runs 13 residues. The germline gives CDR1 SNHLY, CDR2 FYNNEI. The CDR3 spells CASRGTGNQPQHF. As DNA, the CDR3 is TGTGCCAGCAGAGGGACAGGCAATCAGCCCCAGCATTTT. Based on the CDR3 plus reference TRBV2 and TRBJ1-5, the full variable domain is EPEVTQTPSHQVTQMGQEVILRCVPISNHLYFYWYRQILGQKVEFLVSFYNNEISEKSEIFDDQFSVERPDGSNFTLKIRSTKLEDSAMYFCASRGTGNQPQHFGDGTRLSIL.

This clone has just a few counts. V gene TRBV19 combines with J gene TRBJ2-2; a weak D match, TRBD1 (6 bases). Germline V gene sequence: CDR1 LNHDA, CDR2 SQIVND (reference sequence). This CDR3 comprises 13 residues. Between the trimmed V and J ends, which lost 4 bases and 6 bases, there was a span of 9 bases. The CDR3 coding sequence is TGTGCCAGTAGTAAGCAGGGGCCCGGGGAGCTGTTTTTT. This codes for CASSKQGPGELFF.

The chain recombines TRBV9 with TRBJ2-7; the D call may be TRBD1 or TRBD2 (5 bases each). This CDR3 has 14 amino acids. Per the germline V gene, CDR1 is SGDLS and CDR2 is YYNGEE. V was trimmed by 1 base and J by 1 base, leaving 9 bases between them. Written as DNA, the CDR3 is TGTGCCAGCAGCGTATTTGGGGGTTCCTACGAGCAGTACTTC. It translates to CASSVFGGSYEQYF.

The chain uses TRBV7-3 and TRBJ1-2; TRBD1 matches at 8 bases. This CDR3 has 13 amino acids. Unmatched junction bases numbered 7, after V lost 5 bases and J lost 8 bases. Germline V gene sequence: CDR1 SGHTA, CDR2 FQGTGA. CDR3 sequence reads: CASSLDRAEGYTF. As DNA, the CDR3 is TGTGCCAGCAGCCTGGACAGGGCGGAGGGCTACACCTTC. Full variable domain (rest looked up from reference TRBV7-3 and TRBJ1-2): GAGVSQTPSNKVTEKGKYVELRCDPISGHTALYWYRQSLGQGPEFLIYFQGTGAADDSGLPNDRFFAVRPEGSVSTLKIQRTERGDSAVYLCASSLDRAEGYTFGSGTRLTVV.

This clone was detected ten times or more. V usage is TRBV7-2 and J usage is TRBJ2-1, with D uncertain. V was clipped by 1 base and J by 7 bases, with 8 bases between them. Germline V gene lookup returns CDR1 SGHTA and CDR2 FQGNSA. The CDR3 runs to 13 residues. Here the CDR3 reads CASSLVSWNEQFF. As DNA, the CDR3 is TGTGCCAGCAGCTTAGTCTCCTGGAATGAGCAGTTCTTC.

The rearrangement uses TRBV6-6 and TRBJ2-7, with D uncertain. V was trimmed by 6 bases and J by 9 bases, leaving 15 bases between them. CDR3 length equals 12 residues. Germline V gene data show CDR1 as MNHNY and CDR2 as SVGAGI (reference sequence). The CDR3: CASSPTNRGQYF. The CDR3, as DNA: TGTGCCAGCAGCCCTACCAACAGAGGGCAGTACTTC.

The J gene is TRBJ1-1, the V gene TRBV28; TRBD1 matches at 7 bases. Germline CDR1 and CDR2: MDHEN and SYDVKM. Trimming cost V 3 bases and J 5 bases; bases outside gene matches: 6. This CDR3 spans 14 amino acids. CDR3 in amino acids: CASSFGQGGTEAFF. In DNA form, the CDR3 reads TGTGCCAGCAGTTTCGGGCAGGGGGGAACTGAAGCTTTCTTT.

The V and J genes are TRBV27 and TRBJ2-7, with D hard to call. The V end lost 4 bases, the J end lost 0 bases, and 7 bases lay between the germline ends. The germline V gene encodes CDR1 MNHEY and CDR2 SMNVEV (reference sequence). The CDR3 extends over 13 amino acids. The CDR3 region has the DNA TGTGCCAGCAGTTATGACGTCTCCTACGAGCAGTACTTC. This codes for CASSYDVSYEQYF.

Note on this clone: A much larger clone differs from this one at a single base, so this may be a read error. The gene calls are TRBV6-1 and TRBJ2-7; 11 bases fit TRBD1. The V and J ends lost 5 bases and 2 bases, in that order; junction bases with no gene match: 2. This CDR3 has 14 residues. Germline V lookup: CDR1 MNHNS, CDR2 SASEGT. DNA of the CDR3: TGTGCCAGCAGTCCGGGACAGGGGGCCTACGAGCAGTACTTC. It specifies CASSPGQGAYEQYF.

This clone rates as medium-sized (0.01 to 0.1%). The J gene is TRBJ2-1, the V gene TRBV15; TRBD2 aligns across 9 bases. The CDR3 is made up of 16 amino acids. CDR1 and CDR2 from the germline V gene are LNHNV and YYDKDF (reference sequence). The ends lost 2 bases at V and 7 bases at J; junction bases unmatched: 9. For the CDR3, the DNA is TGTGCCACCAGCAGATCCGGGACTAGCTGGGGGAATGAGCAGTTCTTC. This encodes CATSRSGTSWGNEQFF.

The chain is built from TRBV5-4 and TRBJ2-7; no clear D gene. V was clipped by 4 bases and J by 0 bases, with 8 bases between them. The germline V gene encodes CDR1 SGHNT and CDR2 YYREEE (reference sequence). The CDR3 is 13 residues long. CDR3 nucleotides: TGTGCCAGCAGCCCGGACCTCTCCTACGAGCAGTACTTC. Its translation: CASSPDLSYEQYF.

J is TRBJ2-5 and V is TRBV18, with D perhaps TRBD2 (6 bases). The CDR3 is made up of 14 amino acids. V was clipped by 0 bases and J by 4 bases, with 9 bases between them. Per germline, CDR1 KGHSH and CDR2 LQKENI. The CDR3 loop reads CASSPPVGGETQYF. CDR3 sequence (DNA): TGTGCCAGCTCACCACCGGTCGGGGGAGAGACCCAGTACTTC. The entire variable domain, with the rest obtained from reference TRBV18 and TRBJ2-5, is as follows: NAGVMQNPRHLVRRRGQEARLRCSPMKGHSHVYWYRQLPEEGLKFMVYLQKENIIDESGMPKERFSAEFPKEGPSILRIQQVVRGDSAAYFCASSPPVGGETQYFGPGTRLLVL.

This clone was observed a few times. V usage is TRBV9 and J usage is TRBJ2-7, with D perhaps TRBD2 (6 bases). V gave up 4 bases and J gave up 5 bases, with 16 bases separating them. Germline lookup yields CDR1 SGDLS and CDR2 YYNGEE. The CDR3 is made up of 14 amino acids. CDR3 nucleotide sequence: TGTGCCAGCAGCCCTCAACGGGGGTTCGACGAGCAGTACTTC. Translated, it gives CASSPQRGFDEQYF.

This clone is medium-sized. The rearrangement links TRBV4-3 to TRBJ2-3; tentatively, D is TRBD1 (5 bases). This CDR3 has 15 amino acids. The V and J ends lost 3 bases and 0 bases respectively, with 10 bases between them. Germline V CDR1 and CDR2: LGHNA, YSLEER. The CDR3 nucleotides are TGCGCCAGCAGCCAGTCAGACAGCAGCACAGATACGCAGTATTTT. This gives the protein CASSQSDSSTDTQYF.

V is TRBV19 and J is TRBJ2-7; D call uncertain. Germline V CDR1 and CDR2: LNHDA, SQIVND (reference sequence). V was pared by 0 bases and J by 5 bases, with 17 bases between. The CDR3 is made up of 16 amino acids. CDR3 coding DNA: TGTGCCAGTAGTATAGATCGGGCACAGAGCGAAGACGAGCAGTACTTC. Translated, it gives CASSIDRAQSEDEQYF.